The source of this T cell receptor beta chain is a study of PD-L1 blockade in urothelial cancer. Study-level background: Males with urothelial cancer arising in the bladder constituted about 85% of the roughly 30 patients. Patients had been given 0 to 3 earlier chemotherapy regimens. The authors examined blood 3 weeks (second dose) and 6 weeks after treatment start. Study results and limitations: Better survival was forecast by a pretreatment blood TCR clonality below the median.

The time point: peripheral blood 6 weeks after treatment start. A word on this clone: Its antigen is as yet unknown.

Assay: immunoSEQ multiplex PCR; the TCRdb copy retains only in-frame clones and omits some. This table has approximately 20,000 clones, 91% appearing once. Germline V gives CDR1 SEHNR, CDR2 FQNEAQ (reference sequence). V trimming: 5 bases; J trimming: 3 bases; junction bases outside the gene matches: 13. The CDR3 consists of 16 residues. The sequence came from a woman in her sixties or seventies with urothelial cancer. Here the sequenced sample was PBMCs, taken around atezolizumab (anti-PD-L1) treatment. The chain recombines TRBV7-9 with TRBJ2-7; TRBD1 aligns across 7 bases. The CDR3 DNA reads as TGTGCCAGCAGCCCAGACCTCCGGGACAGAAACTACGAGCAGTACTTC. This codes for CASSPDLRDRNYEQYF.